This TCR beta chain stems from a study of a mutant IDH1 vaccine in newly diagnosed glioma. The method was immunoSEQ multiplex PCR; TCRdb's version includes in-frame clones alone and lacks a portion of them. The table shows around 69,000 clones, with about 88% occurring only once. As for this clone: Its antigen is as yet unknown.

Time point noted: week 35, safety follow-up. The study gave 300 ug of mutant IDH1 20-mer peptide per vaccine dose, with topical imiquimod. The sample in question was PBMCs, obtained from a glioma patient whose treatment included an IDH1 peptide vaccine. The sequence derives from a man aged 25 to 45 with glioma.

The CDR3, as DNA: TGTGCCAGCAGCTTAGACGGGAGGGCCATCACCGGGGAGCTGTTTTTT. This gives the protein CASSLDGRAITGELFF. The gene calls are TRBV13 and TRBJ2-2; 8 bases are shared with TRBD2. Trimming removed 1 base from V and 4 bases from J; junction bases left unmatched: 5. CDR1 is PRHDT and CDR2 is FYEKMQ in the germline V gene (reference sequence). The CDR3 runs to 16 residues.